What follows are 26 T cell receptor beta chains derived from one specimen sequenced in a study of cytotoxic CD8 clonotypes in ibrutinib-treated CLL. This table comes from immunoSEQ multiplex PCR, and its TCRdb copy is limited to in-frame clones, with some not included. The sample has about 40,000 clones; around 63% are singletons. The sequencing used PBMCs, collected at disease progression, from a patient treated with ibrutinib. Every receptor here comes from a human donor with chronic lymphocytic leukemia.

The V and J genes are TRBV5-1 and TRBJ1-3; D not certain. V was trimmed by 5 bases and J by 0 bases, leaving 9 bases between them. CDR1 and CDR2 (germline): SGHRS, YFSETQ. This CDR3 has 14 amino acids. The CDR3 DNA follows: TGCGCCAGCAGAGCCGTAGACTCTGGAAACACCATATATTTT. Translating it yields CASRAVDSGNTIYF.

This clone has just a few counts. This rearrangement joins TRBV11-3 to TRBJ2-1; 8 bases match TRBD2. With 1 base clipped from V and 4 bases from J, the junction kept 3 bases outside the gene matches. The germline CDR1 and CDR2 sequences are SGHNT and YENEEA. The CDR3 totals 15 residues. CDR3 in amino acids: CASSLGLARYNEQFF. CDR3 bases: TGTGCCAGCAGCTTAGGACTAGCGCGATACAATGAGCAGTTCTTC.

The chain has TRBV5-1 and TRBJ1-5; D is perhaps TRBD1 (6 bases). This CDR3 region has 13 residues. Germline lookup yields CDR1 SGHRS and CDR2 YFSETQ. V lost 5 bases and J lost 4, with 10 bases in between. The CDR3 sequence is CASRSGVNQPQHF. The CDR3 nucleotides read TGCGCCAGCAGATCAGGGGTTAATCAGCCCCAGCATTTT.

This rearrangement joins TRBV30 to TRBJ1-5; D possibly corresponds to TRBD1 (6 bases). V gave up 5 bases and J gave up 4 bases, with 9 bases separating them. From germline, CDR1 is GTSNPN and CDR2 SVGIG (reference sequence). CDR3 length: 12 residues. CDR3 DNA sequence: TGTGCCTGGGGGCAGGGGAATCAGCCCCAGCATTTT. It specifies CAWGQGNQPQHF.

The gene calls are TRBV11-3 and TRBJ2-1; a possible D gene is TRBD1 (7 bases). The CDR3 length is 14 residues. With 1 base removed from V and 7 bases from J, the gap between germline ends came to 11 bases. In germline, CDR1 is SGHNT, CDR2 YENEEA. This chain's CDR3 is CASSLAQGRNEQFF. For the CDR3, the DNA is TGTGCCAGCAGCTTAGCACAGGGGAGGAATGAGCAGTTCTTC.

A few counts support this clone. V and J are TRBV5-1 and TRBJ2-7; TRBD1 aligns across 8 bases. V shed 0 bases, J shed 0 bases, and the junction held 2 bases outside the gene matches. Germline V CDR1 and CDR2: SGHRS, YFSETQ. The CDR3 totals 15 residues. The CDR3 reads CASSLEGQASYEQYF. The DNA for the CDR3 is TGCGCCAGCAGCTTGGAGGGACAGGCCTCCTACGAGCAGTACTTC.

This chain links TRBV9 with TRBJ2-1, with D perhaps given as TRBD1 or TRBD2 (5 bases each). V shed 0 bases and J shed 2 bases, with 9 bases lying between them. This CDR3 comprises 15 residues. Germline lookup yields CDR1 SGDLS and CDR2 YYNGEE. CDR3 amino acids: CASSVAGLTYNEQFF. The CDR3 bases are TGTGCCAGCAGCGTAGCGGGGCTCACCTACAATGAGCAGTTCTTC.

The chain carries TRBV30 and TRBJ2-5; 11 nucleotides line up with TRBD2. CDR1 and CDR2 (germline): GTSNPN, SVGIG (reference sequence). This CDR3 comprises 13 residues. The ends lost 2 bases at V and 9 bases at J; junction bases unmatched: 5. The CDR3 region has the DNA TGTGCCTGGAGTACTAGCGGGAGTGTGGCCCAGTACTTC. Its translation is CAWSTSGSVAQYF.

The CDR3 DNA follows: TGTGCCAGCAGCTCGGAGGGCTGGGCTGGGGCTACGCAGTATTTT. Translated: CASSSEGWAGATQYF. The chain employs TRBV11-2 and TRBJ2-3, with D perhaps TRBD2 (6 bases). Trimming took 4 bases from V and 8 from J, leaving 19 bases between them. Germline loops: CDR1 SGHAT, CDR2 FQNNGV. The CDR3 has 15 residues.

This clone was detected only a few times. Other nucleotide sequences in the sample specify the same CDR3. The chain has TRBV27 and TRBJ2-3; no clear D gene. There are 14 residues in the CDR3. V was clipped by 3 bases and J by 1 base, with 8 bases between them. Germline V gives CDR1 MNHEY, CDR2 SMNVEV (reference sequence). The CDR3 here is CASSFVAGTDTQYF. The CDR3 bases are TGTGCCAGCAGTTTCGTGGCGGGCACAGATACGCAGTATTTT.

V and J are TRBV13 and TRBJ2-3; 7 nucleotides agree with TRBD2. CDR3 length: 21 amino acids. V lost 1 base, J lost 1 base, and 20 bases stayed unmatched. CDR1 and CDR2 from the germline V gene are PRHDT and FYEKMQ (reference sequence). CDR3 in DNA: TGTGCCAGCAGCTTAGAGGGATCGGGAACACTAGCCAGCGGGGGCACAGATACGCAGTATTTT. Residues: CASSLEGSGTLASGGTDTQYF.

CDR3 sequence: CASSSQPPSGGYETQYF. DNA of the CDR3: TGTGCCAGCAGCTCTCAGCCCCCTTCGGGAGGGTATGAGACCCAGTACTTC. The V call is TRBV7-2, the J call TRBJ2-5; 8 bases are a match to TRBD2. The CDR3 covers 17 residues. After removal of 4 bases from V and 5 bases from J, the junction contained 15 bases not matched to a gene. Germline V gene data show CDR1 as SGHTA and CDR2 as FQGNSA.

This chain connects TRBV10-2 to TRBJ2-1; TRBD2 might be the D (6 bases). The CDR3 is 15 residues long. Germline lookup yields CDR1 WSHSY and CDR2 SAAADI. V lost 7 bases, J lost 0 bases, and 13 bases lay in between. The CDR3 here is CASTQAGSSYNEQFF. In DNA form, the CDR3 reads TGCGCCAGCACCCAAGCGGGCAGCTCCTACAATGAGCAGTTCTTC.

The V gene is TRBV30, the J gene TRBJ2-1, with D possibly being TRBD2 (6 bases). Germline lookup yields CDR1 GTSNPN and CDR2 SVGIG (reference sequence). The CDR3 consists of 16 residues. Trimming took off 1 base at V and 0 bases at J, with 13 bases between the two ends. The CDR3 protein is CAWSAGELASYNEQFF. In DNA form, the CDR3 reads TGTGCCTGGAGTGCCGGGGAACTAGCCTCCTACAATGAGCAGTTCTTC.

The genes are TRBV6-1 and TRBJ2-7; D may be TRBD1 (6 bases). The V gene lost 3 bases and the J gene lost 2 bases, with 14 bases spanning the gap. CDR3 length: 15 amino acids. Germline CDR1 MNHNS, CDR2 SASEGT. Here the CDR3 DNA reads TGTGCCAGCAGTGACTCTCAAAGGACAGCCTACGAGCAGTACTTC. This codes for CASSDSQRTAYEQYF.

The chain uses TRBV10-2 and TRBJ1-5; no definite D call. CDR1 and CDR2 (germline): WSHSY, SAAADI. This CDR3 has 17 amino acids. Trimming left V 0 bases short and J 0 bases short, with 12 bases between. The chain's CDR3 is CASSESNNRYSNQPQHF. DNA of the CDR3: TGCGCCAGCAGTGAGTCTAATAATCGCTATAGCAATCAGCCCCAGCATTTT.

This chain joins TRBV2 and TRBJ2-1, with D tentatively TRBD1 (6 bases). Trimming removed 6 bases from V and 2 bases from J, with 11 bases in between. The V gene's germline CDR1 is SNHLY and CDR2 FYNNEI. The CDR3 has 14 amino acids. The chain's CDR3 is CASRAGTPYNEQFF. CDR3 DNA: TGTGCCAGCAGGGCCGGGACACCCTACAATGAGCAGTTCTTC.

The chain recombines TRBV30 with TRBJ2-7; either TRBD1 or TRBD2 may supply D (5 bases each). This CDR3 spans 12 amino acids. V was cut by 0 bases and J by 5 bases, with 8 bases left in between. Germline CDR1 is GTSNPN and CDR2 is SVGIG (reference sequence). Written as DNA, the CDR3 is TGTGCCTGGAGTGTACTGGGGGACGAGCAGTACTTC. Translating gives CAWSVLGDEQYF.

This clone has more than one count but fewer than ten. The V call is TRBV11-3, the J call TRBJ1-5; D unresolved. V dropped 5 bases and J dropped 4 bases, with 9 bases sitting between them. Germline V CDR1 and CDR2: SGHNT, YENEEA. CDR3 length equals 13 residues. The CDR3 bases are TGTGCCAGCAGCGCAGGAGAAAATCAGCCCCAGCATTTT. Translation gives CASSAGENQPQHF.

This clone was seen a single time. The chain combines TRBV9 with TRBJ2-2; TRBD2 is a possible D gene (6 bases). Trimming removed 0 bases at V and 3 bases at J, with 9 bases between. Germline V gene lookup returns CDR1 SGDLS and CDR2 YYNGEE. This CDR3 has 15 residues. The CDR3 here is CASSVDPGDTGELFF. The CDR3 coding sequence is TGTGCCAGCAGCGTAGATCCGGGAGACACCGGGGAGCTGTTTTTT.

V is TRBV11-2 and J is TRBJ2-5; no reliable D call. The CDR3 runs to 15 residues. V shed 1 base and J shed 3 bases, with 12 bases lying between them. From germline, CDR1 is SGHAT and CDR2 FQNNGV. The CDR3 is CASSLGYYEEETQYF. For the CDR3, the DNA is TGTGCCAGCAGCTTAGGATATTATGAGGAAGAGACCCAGTACTTC. The full variable domain, its missing parts supplied by reference TRBV11-2 and TRBJ2-5, is EAGVAQSPRYKIIEKRQSVAFWCNPISGHATLYWYQQILGQGPKLLIQFQNNGVVDDSQLPKDRFSAERLKGVDSTLKIQPAKLEDSAVYLCASSLGYYEEETQYFGPGTRLLVL.

This clone was seen repeatedly, ten times or more. The chain recombines TRBV7-2 with TRBJ2-7, with D perhaps assigned TRBD1 or TRBD2 (5 bases each). CDR3 size: 16 residues. V gave up 4 bases and J gave up 3 bases, with 19 bases separating them. CDR1 and CDR2 (germline): SGHTA, FQGNSA. The chain's CDR3 is CASSYGYARGGYEQYF. CDR3 nucleotide sequence: TGTGCCAGCAGCTACGGGTATGCGAGGGGCGGCTACGAGCAGTACTTC.

This clone was detected once. The V gene is TRBV7-2, the J gene TRBJ2-3; D is uncertain. The CDR3 is 12 amino acids. Germline CDR1 reads SGHTA; CDR2 reads FQGNSA. V was cut by 2 bases and J by 6 bases, with 6 bases left in between. CDR3 DNA sequence: TGTGCCAGCAGCTTATCTGCCGATACGCAGTATTTT. Translating gives CASSLSADTQYF.

In this sample, this clone turned up a few times. The chain couples TRBV6-5 to TRBJ1-1; D unresolved. CDR1 MNHEY and CDR2 SVGAGI come from the germline V gene. V was shortened by 5 bases and J by 2 bases, with 15 bases between the two germline ends. The CDR3 spans 15 residues. CDR3 DNA sequence: TGTGCCAGCAGTGTCAATGGATATACCAACACTGAAGCTTTCTTT. Its translation: CASSVNGYTNTEAFF.

The chain links TRBV4-2 to TRBJ2-7, with 8 bases that match TRBD2. V gave up 0 bases and J gave up 5 bases; unmatched junction bases: 3. The length of the CDR3 is 14 residues. In germline, CDR1 is LGHNA, CDR2 YNFKEQ. CDR3: CASSQEVGRDEQYF. CDR3 DNA sequence: TGTGCCAGCAGCCAAGAAGTCGGGAGGGACGAGCAGTACTTC.

V usage is TRBV4-1 and J usage is TRBJ2-7, with D maybe TRBD2 (6 bases). Trimming left V 5 bases short and J 3 bases short, with 14 bases between. Germline V gene sequence: CDR1 MGHRA, CDR2 YSYEKL. The CDR3 is 14 residues long. The CDR3 here is CASSETRGGYEQYF. The CDR3 DNA reads TGCGCCAGCAGCGAAACCCGGGGAGGCTACGAGCAGTACTTC.